This T cell receptor (beta chain) stems from a study of T-cell memory formation after mild COVID-19. Study outcomes and limitations: Cross-reactive memory seemingly joined, as some responding clones were found in pre-infection memory.

The CDR3 covers 13 residues. CDR1 SGHTA and CDR2 FQGTGA come from the germline V gene. Trimming left V 5 bases short and J 0 bases short, with 7 bases between. The sample holds a few counts of this clonotype. Its specificity is unknown. One entry per CDR3 protein, called by TCRdb with MiXCR from the 5' RACE reads. The table has about 310,000 distinct CDR3 sequences, around a sixth seen once; the top ten hold roughly a fifth. The source of this sequence is a man in his late teens or twenties who had mild COVID-19 (a few samples of this study predate the infection). Cell type and time point are not known. This rearrangement joins TRBV7-3 to TRBJ1-1; no clear D gene. Specimen: PBMCs or a T cell subset sorted from them (not recorded which). CDR3 loop: CASSPDMNTEAFF. The CDR3 coding sequence is TGTGCCAGCAGCCCAGATATGAACACTGAAGCTTTCTTT.